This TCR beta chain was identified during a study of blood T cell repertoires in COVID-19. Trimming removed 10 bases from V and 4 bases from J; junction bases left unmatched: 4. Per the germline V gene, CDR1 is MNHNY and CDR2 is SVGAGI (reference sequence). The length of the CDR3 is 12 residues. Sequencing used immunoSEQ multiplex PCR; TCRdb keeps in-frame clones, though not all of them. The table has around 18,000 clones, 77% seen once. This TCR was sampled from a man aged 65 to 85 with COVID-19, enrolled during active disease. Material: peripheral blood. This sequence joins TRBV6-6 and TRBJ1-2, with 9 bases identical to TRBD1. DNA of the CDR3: TGTGCCATCAGACAGGGGGTCTATGGCTACACCTTC. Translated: CAIRQGVYGYTF.